What follows are 18 T cell receptor beta chains derived from one specimen sequenced in a study of cytomegalovirus exposure and HLA in healthy donors. PCR used 60 Vbeta primers and 13 Jbeta primers. Sequencing was performed with immunoSEQ multiplex PCR; in TCRdb, only in-frame clones are kept and a portion is missing. The sample carries 65,000 to 85,000 clones, around 66% recorded once. Source material: PBMCs. The origin of the receptors is a male donor in good health and CMV-seropositive.

As DNA, the CDR3 is TGTGCCAGCAGCTTTGGGTCGCGGGCTTTCTTT. It yields the protein CASSFGSRAFF. The chain recombines TRBV7-9 with TRBJ1-1, with D unresolved. V was clipped by 3 bases and J by 11 bases, with 10 bases between them. The CDR3 contains 11 residues. CDR1 is SEHNR and CDR2 is FQNEAQ in the germline V gene (reference sequence).

The rearrangement uses TRBV6-1 and TRBJ2-7; TRBD1 agrees at 12 bases. V shed 4 bases, J shed 4 bases, and the junction held 5 bases outside the gene matches. CDR1 is MNHNS and CDR2 is SASEGT in the germline V gene. CDR3 length: 15 amino acids. CDR3 residues: CASSAGTGGRYEQYF. Here the CDR3 DNA reads TGTGCCAGCAGTGCTGGGACAGGGGGCCGGTACGAGCAGTACTTC.

This clone was observed a few times. This sequence joins TRBV30 and TRBJ1-4, with D perhaps TRBD1 (6 bases). The germline V and J ends were trimmed by 5 bases and 4 bases, with 20 bases remaining between them. Germline V gene lookup returns CDR1 GTSNPN and CDR2 SVGIG (reference sequence). The CDR3 runs 16 residues. CDR3 sequence (DNA): TGTGCCTGGGGCCTACAGGGATTCTCCTATAATGAAAAACTGTTTTTT. As protein: CAWGLQGFSYNEKLFF.

The V call is TRBV5-1, the J call TRBJ1-2; no clear D. The CDR3 is 14 residues long. Trimming pared 4 bases from V and 5 bases from J, leaving 15 bases between. Germline values: CDR1 SGHRS, CDR2 YFSETQ. The CDR3 loop is CASSPQLTDYGYTF. The CDR3 DNA sequence: TGCGCCAGCAGCCCCCAATTGACTGATTATGGCTACACCTTC. Drawing the rest from reference TRBV5-1 and TRBJ1-2, the complete variable domain is KAGVTQTPRYLIKTRGQQVTLSCSPISGHRSVSWYQQTPGQGLQFLFEYFSETQRNKGNFPGRFSGRQFSNSRSEMNVSTLELGDSALYLCASSPQLTDYGYTFGSGTRLTVV.

The V gene is TRBV10-3, the J gene TRBJ1-2; 8 bases match TRBD1. Germline values: CDR1 ENHRY, CDR2 SYGVKD. J lost 5 bases, V lost 3 bases, and 14 bases had no gene match. The CDR3 is 17 amino acids. CDR3 nucleotides: TGTGCCATCAGTGATTGGGGGACAGGCCCTTCGCCTTATGGCTACACCTTC. Protein: CAISDWGTGPSPYGYTF.

A few counts support this clone. CDR3 bases: TGTGCCAGCACCCGCGGGTCATCAGGGGAAGACGAGCAGTACTTC. It yields the protein CASTRGSSGEDEQYF. This chain links TRBV27 with TRBJ2-7; tentative D call: TRBD1 (6 bases). Trimming stripped 7 bases from V and 5 bases from J, with 21 bases between. Germline V lookup: CDR1 MNHEY, CDR2 SMNVEV (reference sequence). This CDR3 has 15 amino acids.

This clone has only a few counts. Mismatch with germline at one junction end may stem from a read error. The CDR3 loop is CSSSLGTREPDTQYF. The CDR3 DNA reads as TGTTCCAGCAGCTTAGGGACTCGGGAGCCAGATACGCAGTATTTT. The gene calls are TRBV7-9 and TRBJ2-3; D may be TRBD2 (6 bases). Looked up from germline, CDR1 is SEHNR and CDR2 is FQNEAQ (reference sequence). This CDR3 spans 15 amino acids.

The chain has TRBV5-1 and TRBJ2-5; 10 positions match TRBD1. The V gene's germline CDR1 is SGHRS and CDR2 YFSETQ. Trimming at V came to 3 bases and at J to 3 bases, leaving 5 bases not matched to a gene. The CDR3 is 15 amino acids. The CDR3 loop is CASSSLGTGEETQYF. The CDR3 coding sequence is TGCGCCAGCAGCTCTCTAGGGACAGGGGAAGAGACCCAGTACTTC.

CDR3 DNA: TGTGCCAGCACCCTGCGCCCCGGGGAGCTGTTTTTT. Its translation: CASTLRPGELFF. The chain couples TRBV5-4 to TRBJ2-2; D is unresolved. Germline CDR1 is SGHNT and CDR2 is YYREEE (reference sequence). The CDR3 is 12 amino acids. Trimming removed 6 bases at V and 6 bases at J, with 9 bases between. The complete variable domain, with remaining parts taken from reference TRBV5-4 and TRBJ2-2, reads ETGVTQSPTHLIKTRGQQVTLRCSSQSGHNTVSWYQQALGQGPQFIFQYYREEENGRGNFPPRFSGLQFPNYSSELNVNALELDDSALYLCASTLRPGELFFGEGSRLTVL.

The J gene is TRBJ2-1, the V gene TRBV6-1; perhaps TRBD1 as D (5 bases). CDR1 is MNHNS and CDR2 is SASEGT in the germline V gene. This CDR3 is built from 17 residues. Trimming stripped 2 bases from V and 2 bases from J, with 16 bases between. Written as DNA, the CDR3 is TGTGCCAGCAGTGAACTCCCCATGGACAAGACCTACAATGAGCAGTTCTTC. Its translation is CASSELPMDKTYNEQFF.

V and J are TRBV7-9 and TRBJ1-1; 9 bases map to TRBD1. With V trimmed by 5 bases and J by 6 bases, 10 bases remained unmatched. The germline gives CDR1 SEHNR, CDR2 FQNEAQ (reference sequence). CDR3 length equals 15 residues. The CDR3 loop is CASSPGVNRGPEAFF. In nucleotides, the CDR3 is TGTGCCAGCAGCCCCGGCGTAAACAGGGGGCCTGAAGCTTTCTTT.

V is TRBV5-1 and J is TRBJ2-5; TRBD2 agrees at 15 bases. CDR1 and CDR2 (germline): SGHRS, YFSETQ. This CDR3 contains 15 residues. After removal of 3 bases from V and 4 bases from J, the junction contained 1 base not matched to a gene. The CDR3 sequence: CASSWGLAGGETQYF. In nucleotides, the CDR3 is TGCGCCAGCAGCTGGGGACTAGCGGGAGGAGAGACCCAGTACTTC.

In its sample, this clone was seen a few times. The chain is built from TRBV14 and TRBJ1-2; D not certain. Germline V lookup: CDR1 SGHDN, CDR2 FVKESK. Trimming shortened V by 0 bases and J by 1 base, and 6 bases separated the two germline ends. The CDR3 has 14 amino acids. The CDR3 sequence: CASSQDRFNYGYTF. In DNA form, the CDR3 reads TGTGCCAGCAGCCAAGACAGGTTTAACTATGGCTACACCTTC.

This clone was counted between two and nine times. The CDR3 DNA reads as TGTGCCTGGAGTGTACGGGTAGGGGTGGTTTGGGGCTACACCTTC. It encodes CAWSVRVGVVWGYTF. The J gene is TRBJ1-2, the V gene TRBV30, with D perhaps TRBD1 (5 bases). Germline lookup yields CDR1 GTSNPN and CDR2 SVGIG (reference sequence). V lost 0 bases and J lost 8, with 19 bases in between. The CDR3 spans 15 residues.

The chain is built from TRBV5-1 and TRBJ2-3; no reliable D call. The CDR3 consists of 14 residues. Trimming took off 6 bases at V and 3 bases at J, with 14 bases between the two ends. Germline V gives CDR1 SGHRS, CDR2 YFSETQ. This chain's CDR3 is CASKDGQWTDTQYF. The CDR3 bases are TGCGCCAGCAAAGATGGGCAGTGGACAGATACGCAGTATTTT.

V is TRBV18 and J is TRBJ2-7; weak D call: TRBD1 (6 bases). Trimming took 2 bases from V and 1 from J, leaving 12 bases between them. The CDR3 is made up of 15 amino acids. The germline CDR1 and CDR2 sequences are KGHSH and LQKENI. The CDR3 sequence is CASSPSQGSSYEQYF. The CDR3 DNA is TGTGCCAGCTCACCATCCCAGGGGTCATCCTACGAGCAGTACTTC.

The rearrangement uses TRBV6-1 and TRBJ1-5; no clear D. This CDR3 has 14 residues. Germline V CDR1 and CDR2: MNHNS, SASEGT. Trimming stripped 6 bases from V and 6 bases from J, with 15 bases between. This CDR3 is CASSVFGFGQPQHF. Here the CDR3 DNA reads TGTGCCAGCAGCGTTTTCGGTTTCGGTCAGCCCCAGCATTTT.

The chain combines TRBV6-6 with TRBJ1-5; 8 nucleotides match TRBD1. CDR1 is MNHNY and CDR2 is SVGAGI in the germline V gene (reference sequence). The J segment lost 7 bases and the V segment lost 2 bases, leaving 4 bases of the junction unmatched. The CDR3 runs 14 residues. The CDR3 region has the DNA TGTGCCAGCAGTTACGACAGGGGTGGCCAGCCCCAGCATTTT. Translation: CASSYDRGGQPQHF.